Listed below are T cell receptor beta chains from one sample, sequenced in a study of T cell clonotyping in hematopoietic cell transplantation. Method: immunoSEQ multiplex PCR; TCRdb's copy keeps in-frame clones and lacks some. The data contain about 36,000 clones, roughly 95% of them singletons. Sequencing was performed on peripheral blood mononuclear cells, taken before stem cell transplant. The receptors derive from a man between 40 and 49 years old with chronic myeloid leukemia. Some clones in this sample may be carry-over from other donors' samples. CDR3s include the opening cysteine and the closing phenylalanine or tryptophan. A D gene is named only where the DNA matches it firmly. A clone size is listed for some rows: how often the clone was seen (once, few, many), or a class if it is expanded.

clone_size d_call j_call v_call cdr3_nt cdr3_aa
- - TRBJ1-2 TRBV27 TGTGCCAGCAGTTTGGCAAATGATATCAGGGTTACCTTC CASSLANDIRVTF
few - TRBJ2-6 TRBV15 TGTGCCACCAGCAGAGGGGACTCTGGGGCCAACGTCCTGACTTTC CATSRGDSGANVLTF
- - TRBJ1-1 TRBV9 TGTGCCAGCAGCCCGCTTGGGGGAGGGCTAAACACTGAAGCTTTCTTT CASSPLGGGLNTEAFF
once - TRBJ2-1 TRBV14 TGTGCCAGCAGCCAAGAACTAATCGGGACAATGGGCACCTATGAGCAGTTCTTC CASSQELIGTMGTYEQFF
- - TRBJ1-2 TRBV2 TGTGCCAGCAGTGAATCTGGCAGATACTATGGCTACACCTTC CASSESGRYYGYTF
- - TRBJ2-1 TRBV28 TGTGCCAGCAGTATCGGAGCTAGGGGATTTGAGCAGTTCTTC CASSIGARGFEQFF
- - TRBJ2-1 TRBV4-2 TGTGCCAGCAGCCACACCGAGGGAAATGAGCAGTTCTTC CASSHTEGNEQFF
few - TRBJ2-2 TRBV6-1 TGTGCCAGCAGTGTGTACAGAACCGGGGAGCTGTTTTTT CASSVYRTGELFF
- - TRBJ2-1 TRBV6-5 TGTGCCAGCAGCACCACTAGGTCCTACAATGAGCAGTTCTTC CASSTTRSYNEQFF
- TRBD1 TRBJ1-5 TRBV4-2 TGTGCCAGCAGCCAAGACATCCGGGACAGGGCCCGTCAGCCCCAGCATTTT CASSQDIRDRARQPQHF
- - TRBJ1-1 TRBV6-5 TGTGCCAGCTTCCGCCCACAGGGTCCCACTGAAGCTTTCTTT CASFRPQGPTEAFF
- TRBD2 TRBJ2-1 TRBV7-9 TGTGCCAGCAGCCCCGGGGGGAATGAGCAGTTCTTC CASSPGGNEQFF
- - TRBJ2-5 TRBV14 TGTGCCAGCAGCCAAGATGCGGCGGGGGCTCGCCGGACGAGGACCCAGTACTTC CASSQDAAGARRTRTQYF
- - TRBJ2-7 TRBV6-5 TGTGCCAGCAGCCGAGGGTCCCCCCCTCTCTACGAGCAGTACTTC CASSRGSPPLYEQYF
- - TRBJ2-7 TRBV2 TGTGCCAGCAGTCCCTTCCCGACTAGAAACTCCTACGAGCAGTACTTC CASSPFPTRNSYEQYF
- - TRBJ1-1 TRBV6-1 TGTGCCAGCAGTCGGTCGGTCCTTGAAGCTTTCTTT CASSRSVLEAFF
- TRBD1 TRBJ1-2 TRBV9 TGTGCCAGCAGCGTCCTTCCGACAGGGGACTATGGCTACACCTTC CASSVLPTGDYGYTF
- - TRBJ1-6 TRBV28 TGTGCCAGCAGCTCCCGACGGACCTATAATTCACCCCTCCACTTT CASSSRRTYNSPLHF
once - TRBJ2-1 TRBV6-6 TGTGCCAGCAGTGACAATGAGCAGTTCTTC CASSDNEQFF
- - TRBJ2-7 TRBV19 TGTGCCAGTAGTATAGTGATAGGGCAGTCCACCTACGAGCAGTACTTC CASSIVIGQSTYEQYF
once - TRBJ2-7 TRBV4-3 TGCGCCAGCAGCCAGGTGACTAGGGGCGAGCAGTACTTC CASSQVTRGEQYF
- - TRBJ1-1 TRBV30 TGTGCCTGGAGTAGATTGGGGGGGACTGAAGCTTTCTTT CAWSRLGGTEAFF
- - TRBJ2-1 TRBV29-1 TGCAGCGTTGAGGCAGGGGGGACTGAGCAGTTCTTC CSVEAGGTEQFF
- - TRBJ2-7 TRBV5-1 TGCGCCAGCAGCCCCCTTAGCGGACCATACGAGCAGTACTTC CASSPLSGPYEQYF
- - TRBJ1-1 TRBV28 TGTGCCAGCAGTTGGGACGCCCCGAACACTGAAGCTTTCTTT CASSWDAPNTEAFF
- - TRBJ1-1 TRBV4-1 TGCGCCAGCAGCCAAGGACCCTACCGGACACTGACGAACACTGAAGCTTTCTTT CASSQGPYRTLTNTEAFF
- TRBD2 TRBJ2-5 TRBV29-1 TGCAGCGTTGAGCCTAGCGGGGTACAAGAGACCCAGTACTTC CSVEPSGVQETQYF